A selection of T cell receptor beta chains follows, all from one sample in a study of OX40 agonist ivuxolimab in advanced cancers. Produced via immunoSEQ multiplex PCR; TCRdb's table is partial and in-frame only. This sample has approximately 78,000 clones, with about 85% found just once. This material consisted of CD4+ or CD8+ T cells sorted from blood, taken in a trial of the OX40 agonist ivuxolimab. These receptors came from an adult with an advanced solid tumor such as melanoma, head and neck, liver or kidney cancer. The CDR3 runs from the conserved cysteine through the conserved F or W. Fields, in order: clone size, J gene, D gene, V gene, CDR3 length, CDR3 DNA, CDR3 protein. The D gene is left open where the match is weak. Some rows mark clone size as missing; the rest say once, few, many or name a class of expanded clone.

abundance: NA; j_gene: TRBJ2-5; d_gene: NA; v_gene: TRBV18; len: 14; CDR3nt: TGTGCCAGCTCACCACAAGGACCCCGGGAGACCCAGTACTTC; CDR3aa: CASSPQGPRETQYF
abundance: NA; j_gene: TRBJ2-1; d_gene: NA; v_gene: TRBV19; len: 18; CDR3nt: TGTGCCACTCCCTCCCGGGACCCAGAATCAACCCCCAACAATGAGCAGTTCTTC; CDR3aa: CATPSRDPESTPNNEQFF
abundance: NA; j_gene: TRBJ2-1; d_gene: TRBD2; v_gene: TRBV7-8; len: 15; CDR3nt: TGTGCCAGCAGCTTCCGACTAGCGGCGTACAATGAGCAGTTCTTC; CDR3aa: CASSFRLAAYNEQFF
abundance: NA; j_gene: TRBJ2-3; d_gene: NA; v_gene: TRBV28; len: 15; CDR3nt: TGTGCCAGCAGTTTAATGCGGGATGGTGCAGATACGCAGTATTTT; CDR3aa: CASSLMRDGADTQYF
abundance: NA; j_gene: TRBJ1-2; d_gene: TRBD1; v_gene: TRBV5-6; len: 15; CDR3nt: TGTGCCAGCAGCTTGAGCGGACAGGGTCCCTATGGCTACACCTTC; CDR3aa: CASSLSGQGPYGYTF
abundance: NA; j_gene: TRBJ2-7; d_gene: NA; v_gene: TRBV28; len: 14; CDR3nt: TGTGCCAGCAGAACCCTGACCCCGTCGGGCGAGCAGTACTTC; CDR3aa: CASRTLTPSGEQYF
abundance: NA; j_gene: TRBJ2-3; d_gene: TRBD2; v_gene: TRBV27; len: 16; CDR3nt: TGTGCCAGCAGTTTATCAGGACTAGCGGGCACAGATACGCAGTATTTT; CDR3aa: CASSLSGLAGTDTQYF
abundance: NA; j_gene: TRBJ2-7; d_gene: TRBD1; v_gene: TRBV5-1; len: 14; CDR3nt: TGCGCCAGCAGCTTGCACAGGGGGCAAGCCGAGCAGTACTTC; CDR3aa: CASSLHRGQAEQYF
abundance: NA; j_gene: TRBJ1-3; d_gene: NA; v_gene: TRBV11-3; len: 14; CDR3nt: TGTGCCAGCAGCTCTGGACGGACTGGAAACACCATATATTTT; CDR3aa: CASSSGRTGNTIYF
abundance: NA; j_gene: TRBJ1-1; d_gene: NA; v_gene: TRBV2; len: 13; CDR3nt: TGTGCCAGCAAAATTGGGGGGGAGACTGAAGCTTTCTTT; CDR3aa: CASKIGGETEAFF
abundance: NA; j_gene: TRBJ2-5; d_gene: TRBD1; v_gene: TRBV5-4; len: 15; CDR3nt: TGTGCCAGCAGCATCCCCGACAGGGAGATTAAGACCCAGTACTTC; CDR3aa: CASSIPDREIKTQYF
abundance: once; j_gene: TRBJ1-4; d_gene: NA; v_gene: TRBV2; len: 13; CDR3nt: TGTGCCACGACGGGACACCCTAATGAAAAACTGTTTTTT; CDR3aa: CATTGHPNEKLFF